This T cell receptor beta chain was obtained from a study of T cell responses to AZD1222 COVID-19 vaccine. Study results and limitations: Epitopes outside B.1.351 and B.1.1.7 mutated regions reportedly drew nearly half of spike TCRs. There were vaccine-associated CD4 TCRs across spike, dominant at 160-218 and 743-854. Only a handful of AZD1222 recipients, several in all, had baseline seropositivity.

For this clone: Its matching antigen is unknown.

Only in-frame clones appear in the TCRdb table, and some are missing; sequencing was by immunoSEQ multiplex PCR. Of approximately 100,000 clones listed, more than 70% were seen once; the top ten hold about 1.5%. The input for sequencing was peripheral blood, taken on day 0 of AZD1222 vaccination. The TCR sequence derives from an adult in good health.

The CDR3: CASSPGGFQREQYF. The CDR3 nucleotides are TGCGCCAGCAGCCCCGGAGGGTTCCAGCGAGAGCAGTACTTC. The chain links TRBV5-1 to TRBJ2-7; D is perhaps TRBD2 (6 bases). CDR3 size: 14 residues. Germline V gives CDR1 SGHRS, CDR2 YFSETQ. The V and J ends lost 4 bases and 7 bases respectively, with 18 bases between them.